This T cell receptor beta chain was identified during a study of T cells in Graves' hyperthyroidism and ophthalmopathy. About the research overall: Peripheral blood was collected at initial diagnosis, before any treatment.

The V gene lost 5 bases and the J gene lost 6 bases, with 15 bases spanning the gap. This CDR3 spans 15 amino acids. Germline assignment: CDR1 KGHDR and CDR2 SFDVKD. TCR beta CDR3 region amplification was performed from RNA transcripts. The primer set for the first-round RT-PCR of the TCR CDR3 was HTBI. TCRdb passed the multiplex PCR reads through MiXCR, listing each CDR3 protein once. The sample lists about 400,000 distinct CDR3 sequences, 15% occurring once. This clonotype has ten or more counts. The target antigen is unknown. Notes on the study in general: Ophthalmopathy was separated from stable hyperthyroidism by a 13 V-J model. In blood, most of the thyroid clonotypes expanded above 0.001 were also present.

Patients having uncontrolled infection, another autoimmune disease, pregnancy or lactation were not included. The source material was blood. The TCR originated in a woman aged 30 to 39 with Graves' hyperthyroidism. V is TRBV24-1 and J is TRBJ2-2; D perhaps matches TRBD1 (7 bases). CDR3 nucleotide sequence: TGTGCCACCAGTGTCGGTACAGGGGAGGCCGGGGAGCTGTTTTTT. Its translation is CATSVGTGEAGELFF.